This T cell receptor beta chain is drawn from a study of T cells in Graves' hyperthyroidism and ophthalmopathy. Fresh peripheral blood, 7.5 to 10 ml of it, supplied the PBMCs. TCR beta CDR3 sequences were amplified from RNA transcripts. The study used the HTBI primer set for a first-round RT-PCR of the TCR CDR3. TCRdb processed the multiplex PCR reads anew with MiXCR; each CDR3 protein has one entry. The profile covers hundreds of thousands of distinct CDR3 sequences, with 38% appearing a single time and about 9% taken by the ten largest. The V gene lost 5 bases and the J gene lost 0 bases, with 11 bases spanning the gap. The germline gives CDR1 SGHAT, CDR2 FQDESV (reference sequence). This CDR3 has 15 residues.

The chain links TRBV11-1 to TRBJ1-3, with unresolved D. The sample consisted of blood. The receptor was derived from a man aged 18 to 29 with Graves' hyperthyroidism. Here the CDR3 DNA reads TGTGCCAGCAGCCCGTCGGACCGCTCTGGAAACACCATATATTTT. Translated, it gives CASSPSDRSGNTIYF.